This T cell receptor beta chain is drawn from a study of CD8 T cell repertoires and HIV-1 epitope variants. Overall study: Epitopes were three Gag families plus Nef HW9 and YT9. Separate from the cultures, 1M uncultured T cells served as baseline.

The CDR3 spans 14 residues. The V gene end was trimmed by 6 bases and the J gene end by 1 base; junction bases not matched to a gene: 5. Germline V lookup: CDR1 KGHSH, CDR2 LQKENI. Only in-frame clones appear in the TCRdb table, and some are missing; sequencing was by immunoSEQ multiplex PCR. The sample consists of 5,000 to 7,000 clones, 55% to 80% of them appearing once. Note on this clone: The antigen is not known.

Broader study findings: Most of the nine antigen-specific clonotypes appeared cross-reactive to autologous or escape variants.

Sample: cultured CD8+ T cells derived from PBMCs. The chain is built from TRBV18 and TRBJ2-5; the match to TRBD1 covers 7 bases. The clonotype originates from a male donor with HIV. The chain's CDR3 is CASSVGQIQETQYF. DNA of the CDR3: TGTGCCAGCTCCGTGGGACAGATCCAAGAGACCCAGTACTTC.